This T cell receptor beta chain was retrieved from a study of STAT3 mutations in large granular lymphocyte leukemia. Study at large: Immunosuppressive therapy was given to more than half of T-LGLL patients. Overall study results and limits: In T-cell large granular lymphocyte leukemia, about half of patients showed multiple immunodominant subclonotypes. Persisting codominant clonotypes may have hidden a small pathogenic clone.

About this clone itself: Its antigen is still unknown.

Using immunoSEQ multiplex PCR, the repertoire was profiled, and TCRdb retains in-frame clones only, with some absent. The sample contains around 29,000 clones, approximately 84% of which appear only once. Germline-derived CDR1 and CDR2 are LGHNT and FRNRAP. The CDR3 is 17 amino acids. Trimming pared 0 bases from V and 1 base from J, leaving 13 bases between. The genes are TRBV12-5 and TRBJ1-5; D is possibly TRBD1 (5 bases). The clonotype comes from a man aged 60-69 years with T-cell large granular lymphocyte leukemia. Some clones in this sample may be carry-over from other donors' samples. The sequencing input was peripheral blood mononuclear cells. The CDR3 is CASGLVQALISNQPQHF. The CDR3 DNA sequence: TGTGCTAGTGGTTTGGTACAGGCCCTCATCAGCAATCAGCCCCAGCATTTT. The complete variable domain, with remaining parts taken from reference TRBV12-5 and TRBJ1-5, reads DARVTQTPRHKVTEMGQEVTMRCQPILGHNTVFWYRQTMMQGLELLAYFRNRAPLDDSGMPKDRFSAEMPDATLATLKIQPSEPRDSAVYFCASGLVQALISNQPQHFGDGTRLSIL.